This T cell receptor (beta chain) emerged from a study of breast tumors, draining lymph nodes, adjacent tissues. General observations from the study: Tumor TCR diversity was below lymph nodes but above nontumor tissue.

Each CDR3 protein gets one entry after TCRdb re-called the multiplex PCR reads with MiXCR. The table shows 150,000 to 200,000 distinct CDR3 sequences, with 30% to 40% occurring only once. This clonotype was found many times. The antigen is not known. Germline-derived CDR1 and CDR2 are LNHDA and SQIVND (reference sequence). CDR3 length: 15 amino acids. V lost 1 base, J lost 0 bases, and 10 bases lay in between. Samples came from axillary lymph nodes draining the breast cancer. Sequenced material: axillary lymph node tissue. This chain uses TRBV19 with TRBJ2-7; D ambiguous. The origin of this receptor is a female donor with breast cancer. Some clones in this sample may be carry-over from other donors' samples. DNA of the CDR3: TGTGCCAGTAGTATAGGCGGTGGAAGCTCCTACGAGCAGTACTTC. It encodes CASSIGGGSSYEQYF.